These T cell receptor beta chains were read from a single sample in a study of sequential checkpoint blockade in melanoma. Generated by immunoSEQ multiplex PCR, the TCRdb table keeps only in-frame clones and is missing some. This sample has about 25,000 clones, with 77% found just once. The sequencing used CD8+ T cells sorted from blood (inferred from file names), collected from a patient given nivolumab and ipilimumab in sequence. The receptors here all came from a human donor with melanoma. The CDR3 runs from the conserved cysteine through the conserved F or W. Fields, in order: clone size, J gene, V gene, D gene, CDR3 protein, CDR3 DNA. D genes are given only for firm matches. Expanded clones are given a class, and other clones once, few, many or no size at all.

clone size: .
J gene: TRBJ2-5
V gene: TRBV7-3
D gene: .
CDR3 protein: CASSSYGGTEETQYF
CDR3 DNA: TGTGCCAGCAGCTCCTACGGGGGTACCGAGGAGACCCAGTACTTC

clone size: .
J gene: TRBJ2-1
V gene: TRBV10-1
D gene: TRBD2
CDR3 protein: CASSEGLAGVCDEQFF
CDR3 DNA: TGCGCCAGCAGTGAGGGACTAGCGGGAGTATGCGATGAGCAGTTCTTC

clone size: .
J gene: TRBJ2-5
V gene: TRBV4-3
D gene: TRBD1
CDR3 protein: CASSPRQGAVQEAQYF
CDR3 DNA: TGCGCCAGCAGCCCGCGACAGGGGGCCGTCCAAGAGGCCCAGTACTTC

clone size: .
J gene: TRBJ2-1
V gene: TRBV9
D gene: TRBD1
CDR3 protein: CASSVGGRDSLDEQFF
CDR3 DNA: TGTGCCAGCAGCGTAGGGGGAAGGGACAGCCTCGATGAGCAGTTCTTC

clone size: once
J gene: TRBJ2-5
V gene: TRBV13
D gene: TRBD2
CDR3 protein: CASSIRTSGDFQETQYF
CDR3 DNA: TGTGCCAGCAGCATTCGGACTAGCGGTGATTTTCAAGAGACCCAGTACTTC

clone size: once
J gene: TRBJ1-1
V gene: TRBV7-9
D gene: .
CDR3 protein: CASSFSGTEAFF
CDR3 DNA: TGTGCCAGCAGCTTTTCAGGCACTGAAGCTTTCTTT

clone size: .
J gene: TRBJ2-7
V gene: TRBV4-3
D gene: .
CDR3 protein: CASSQQDGGTVSYEQYF
CDR3 DNA: TGCGCCAGCAGCCAACAAGATGGTGGGACTGTCTCCTACGAGCAGTACTTC

clone size: .
J gene: TRBJ2-7
V gene: TRBV4-2
D gene: .
CDR3 protein: CASSQVNNEQYF
CDR3 DNA: TGTGCCAGCAGCCAAGTAAATAACGAGCAGTACTTC

clone size: .
J gene: TRBJ2-1
V gene: TRBV28
D gene: TRBD2
CDR3 protein: CASGGGNEQFF
CDR3 DNA: TGTGCCAGCGGGGGGGGGAATGAGCAGTTCTTC

clone size: .
J gene: TRBJ2-2
V gene: TRBV28
D gene: TRBD2
CDR3 protein: CASSFEREEYTGELFF
CDR3 DNA: TGTGCCAGCAGTTTTGAGCGGGAGGAGTATACCGGGGAGCTGTTTTTT

clone size: .
J gene: TRBJ2-7
V gene: TRBV9
D gene: .
CDR3 protein: CASSVGGLSSYEQYF
CDR3 DNA: TGTGCCAGCAGCGTAGGTGGGCTTAGCTCCTACGAGCAGTACTTC

clone size: .
J gene: TRBJ1-2
V gene: TRBV7-6
D gene: .
CDR3 protein: CASSLEQNYGYTF
CDR3 DNA: TGTGCCAGCAGCTTAGAACAGAACTATGGCTACACCTTC

clone size: .
J gene: TRBJ2-7
V gene: TRBV5-1
D gene: .
CDR3 protein: CASSPESGSSYEQYF
CDR3 DNA: TGCGCCAGCAGTCCGGAGTCCGGGAGTTCCTACGAGCAGTACTTC

clone size: .
J gene: TRBJ2-3
V gene: TRBV5-3
D gene: .
CDR3 protein: CARSGSTDTQYF
CDR3 DNA: TGTGCCAGATCCGGGAGCACAGATACGCAGTATTTT

clone size: .
J gene: TRBJ2-3
V gene: TRBV12-5
D gene: .
CDR3 protein: CASGSEFTDTQYF
CDR3 DNA: TGTGCTAGTGGTTCCGAGTTTACAGATACGCAGTATTTT

clone size: .
J gene: TRBJ2-7
V gene: TRBV18
D gene: TRBD1
CDR3 protein: CASSPQEQTGDYEQYF
CDR3 DNA: TGTGCCAGCTCACCACAAGAACAGACAGGGGATTACGAGCAGTACTTC

clone size: .
J gene: TRBJ1-1
V gene: TRBV9
D gene: .
CDR3 protein: CASSASPTEGSTEAFF
CDR3 DNA: TGTGCCAGCAGCGCGAGCCCGACAGAAGGCAGCACTGAAGCTTTCTTT

clone size: .
J gene: TRBJ2-1
V gene: TRBV4-2
D gene: .
CDR3 protein: CASSLGTLGSYNEQFF
CDR3 DNA: TGTGCCAGCAGCCTCGGGACTCTCGGCTCCTACAATGAGCAGTTCTTC

clone size: .
J gene: TRBJ2-7
V gene: TRBV12-5
D gene: TRBD2
CDR3 protein: CASGLTTGLAGDYEQYF
CDR3 DNA: TGTGCTAGTGGTTTGACGACCGGCCTAGCGGGGGACTACGAGCAGTACTTC

clone size: .
J gene: TRBJ2-7
V gene: TRBV19
D gene: .
CDR3 protein: CASSPGTYEQYF
CDR3 DNA: TGTGCCAGTAGTCCGGGGACTTACGAGCAGTACTTC

clone size: .
J gene: TRBJ2-7
V gene: TRBV29-1
D gene: .
CDR3 protein: CSVGEGLYEQYF
CDR3 DNA: TGCAGCGTTGGGGAAGGACTTTACGAGCAGTACTTC

clone size: once
J gene: TRBJ2-7
V gene: TRBV28
D gene: TRBD1
CDR3 protein: CASSMGVTGVSYEQYF
CDR3 DNA: TGTGCCAGCAGCATGGGCGTGACAGGGGTCTCCTACGAGCAGTACTTC

clone size: .
J gene: TRBJ1-2
V gene: TRBV9
D gene: .
CDR3 protein: CASSVDPQTGSNYGYTF
CDR3 DNA: TGTGCCAGCAGCGTGGATCCTCAGACAGGTTCTAACTATGGCTACACCTTC

clone size: few
J gene: TRBJ2-3
V gene: TRBV4-3
D gene: TRBD2
CDR3 protein: CASSQERAASGSQDTQYF
CDR3 DNA: TGCGCCAGCAGCCAAGAAAGGGCGGCTAGCGGGAGTCAAGATACGCAGTATTTT

clone size: .
J gene: TRBJ1-5
V gene: TRBV4-2
D gene: TRBD1
CDR3 protein: CASSQETGVGNQPQHF
CDR3 DNA: TGTGCCAGCAGCCAGGAGACAGGGGTTGGCAATCAGCCCCAGCATTTT

clone size: .
J gene: TRBJ2-1
V gene: TRBV10-2
D gene: TRBD2
CDR3 protein: CASSDAGGGAYNEQFF
CDR3 DNA: TGCGCCAGCAGTGACGCGGGCGGGGGGGCCTACAATGAGCAGTTCTTC

clone size: few
J gene: TRBJ1-4
V gene: TRBV7-8
D gene: TRBD1
CDR3 protein: CASSSGTENNEKLFF
CDR3 DNA: TGTGCCAGCAGCTCGGGGACAGAAAATAATGAAAAACTGTTTTTT

clone size: .
J gene: TRBJ2-5
V gene: TRBV9
D gene: .
CDR3 protein: CASSASQETQYF
CDR3 DNA: TGTGCCAGCAGCGCGAGCCAAGAGACCCAGTACTTC

clone size: .
J gene: TRBJ2-7
V gene: TRBV7-9
D gene: .
CDR3 protein: CASSLGPYYEQYF
CDR3 DNA: TGTGCCAGCAGCTTAGGGCCGTACTACGAGCAGTACTTC

clone size: once
J gene: TRBJ2-1
V gene: TRBV29-1
D gene: .
CDR3 protein: CSVCLTGHNEQFF
CDR3 DNA: TGCAGCGTTTGTCTGACAGGTCACAATGAGCAGTTCTTC

clone size: .
J gene: TRBJ2-5
V gene: TRBV25-1
D gene: TRBD1
CDR3 protein: CASSAKDRGETQYF
CDR3 DNA: TGTGCCAGCAGTGCAAAGGACAGGGGCGAGACCCAGTACTTC

clone size: once
J gene: TRBJ2-7
V gene: TRBV4-3
D gene: .
CDR3 protein: CASSQLIGYEQYF
CDR3 DNA: TGCGCCAGCAGCCAATTGATCGGGTACGAGCAGTACTTC

clone size: .
J gene: TRBJ1-2
V gene: TRBV6-5
D gene: TRBD1
CDR3 protein: CASSYSRGRGGYTF
CDR3 DNA: TGTGCCAGCAGTTACTCGAGGGGGCGAGGTGGCTACACCTTC

clone size: .
J gene: TRBJ2-5
V gene: TRBV28
D gene: TRBD2
CDR3 protein: CASSWTSGSSETQYF
CDR3 DNA: TGTGCCAGCAGTTGGACTAGCGGGAGCTCTGAGACCCAGTACTTC

clone size: once
J gene: TRBJ2-7
V gene: TRBV5-4
D gene: TRBD2
CDR3 protein: CASSLSSGRGYEQYF
CDR3 DNA: TGTGCCAGCAGCTTGTCTAGCGGGAGAGGCTACGAGCAGTACTTC

clone size: .
J gene: TRBJ2-2
V gene: TRBV5-4
D gene: .
CDR3 protein: CASSPFSPTGELFF
CDR3 DNA: TGTGCCAGCAGCCCTTTTTCTCCCACCGGGGAGCTGTTTTTT

clone size: few
J gene: TRBJ1-1
V gene: TRBV6-4
D gene: TRBD1
CDR3 protein: CANHRGKAEAFF
CDR3 DNA: TGTGCCAACCACAGGGGTAAGGCTGAAGCTTTCTTT

clone size: .
J gene: TRBJ2-1
V gene: TRBV7-3
D gene: TRBD2
CDR3 protein: CASSTASGGYNEQFF
CDR3 DNA: TGTGCCAGCAGCACCGCTAGCGGGGGCTACAATGAGCAGTTCTTC

clone size: .
J gene: TRBJ1-1
V gene: TRBV5-1
D gene: TRBD1
CDR3 protein: CASSLDRRGEAFF
CDR3 DNA: TGCGCCAGCAGCCTGGACAGGCGGGGAGAGGCTTTCTTT

clone size: .
J gene: TRBJ2-2
V gene: TRBV27
D gene: .
CDR3 protein: CASRLGGTGELFF
CDR3 DNA: TGTGCCAGCCGTCTCGGCGGAACCGGGGAGCTGTTTTTT